The present T cell receptor beta chain was sequenced within a study of CD8 T cells in ankylosing spondylitis. In its sample, this clonotype was seen a few times. TCRdb called the 5' RACE reads again in MiXCR, with one record for every CDR3 protein. The data hold around 120,000 distinct CDR3 sequences, with 24% observed a single time. The V and J ends lost 0 bases and 3 bases respectively, with 12 bases between them. The V gene's germline CDR1 is SGHRS and CDR2 YFSETQ. The CDR3 is 15 amino acids. Sequenced: synovial fluid, either unsorted or a sorted T cell fraction (not recorded which). V usage is TRBV5-1 and J usage is TRBJ1-1; no clear D. The TCR originated in a male donor with ankylosing spondylitis. The CDR3 is CASSLAEGRDTEAFF. CDR3 in DNA: TGCGCCAGCAGCTTGGCCGAAGGGCGAGACACTGAAGCTTTCTTT. The whole variable domain, remainder taken from reference TRBV5-1 and TRBJ1-1, is KAGVTQTPRYLIKTRGQQVTLSCSPISGHRSVSWYQQTPGQGLQFLFEYFSETQRNKGNFPGRFSGRQFSNSRSEMNVSTLELGDSALYLCASSLAEGRDTEAFFGQGTRLTVV.